Shown below are 2 T cell receptor beta chains from a single sample sequenced in a study of beta chain features in type 1 diabetes. Reverse transcription of all isolated RNA meant that expressed TCRB transcripts were sequenced. Sequenced by immunoSEQ multiplex PCR; TCRdb stores in-frame clones only, minus some. The sample has 70,000 to 95,000 clones; approximately 32% are singletons. The sequenced sample was stem cell memory CD4+ T cells from blood. The source is a woman between 18 and 29 years old in good health.

This clone has a count of ten or more. V and J are TRBV7-9 and TRBJ2-7; D is undetermined. Looked up from germline, CDR1 is SEHNR and CDR2 is FQNEAQ (reference sequence). The CDR3 runs to 11 residues. V was pared by 5 bases and J by 3 bases, with 5 bases between. CDR3 in DNA: TGTGCCAGCAGCCCAGGCTACGAGCAGTACTTC. It is translated as CASSPGYEQYF.

The chain has TRBV5-4 and TRBJ1-1, with TRBD1 as a possible D gene (5 bases). From germline, CDR1 is SGHNT and CDR2 YYREEE (reference sequence). This CDR3 region has 14 residues. Between the trimmed V and J ends, which lost 3 bases and 0 bases, there was a span of 9 bases. The CDR3 spells CASSSGFVNTEAFF. DNA for the CDR3: TGTGCCAGCAGCTCAGGGTTCGTGAACACTGAAGCTTTCTTT. Full variable domain (missing parts from reference TRBV5-4 and TRBJ1-1): ETGVTQSPTHLIKTRGQQVTLRCSSQSGHNTVSWYQQALGQGPQFIFQYYREEENGRGNFPPRFSGLQFPNYSSELNVNALELDDSALYLCASSSGFVNTEAFFGQGTRLTVV.